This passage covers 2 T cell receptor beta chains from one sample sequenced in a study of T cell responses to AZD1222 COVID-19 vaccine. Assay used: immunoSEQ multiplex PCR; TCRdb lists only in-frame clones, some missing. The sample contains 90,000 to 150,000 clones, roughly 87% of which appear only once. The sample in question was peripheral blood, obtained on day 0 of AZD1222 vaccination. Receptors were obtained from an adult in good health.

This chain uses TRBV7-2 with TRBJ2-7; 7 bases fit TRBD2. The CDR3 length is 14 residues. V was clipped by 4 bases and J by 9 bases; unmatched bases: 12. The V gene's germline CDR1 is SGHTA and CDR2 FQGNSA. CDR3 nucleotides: TGTGCCAGCAGCTCAGGACACGGCGGGGGTGTGCAGTACTTC. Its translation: CASSSGHGGGVQYF.

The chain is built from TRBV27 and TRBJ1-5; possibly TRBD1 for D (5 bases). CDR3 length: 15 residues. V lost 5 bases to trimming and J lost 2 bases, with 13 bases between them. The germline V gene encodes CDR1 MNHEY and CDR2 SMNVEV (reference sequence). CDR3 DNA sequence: TGTGCCAGCAGTCTCGGGGGATTAGGCAATCAGCCCCAGCATTTT. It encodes CASSLGGLGNQPQHF.